A selection of T cell receptor beta chains follows, all from one sample in a study of graft-versus-host responses after intestinal transplantation. Sequenced by immunoSEQ multiplex PCR; TCRdb stores in-frame clones only, minus some. Of 130,000 or so clones in the sample, 80% to 95% are singletons; the top ten hold 0.15% to 0.2%. These receptors have no identified antigens. The specimen was unstimulated CD4+ T cells sorted from spleen or lymph node cells, collected before intestinal transplant. Source of these receptors: a human donor who received an intestinal transplant. Both conserved end residues are part of each CDR3. The D gene is left open where the match is weak. Clone size is given for some rows only: seen once, a few or many times, or a class if the clone is expanded.

J | size | D | V | CDR3 | DNA
TRBJ2-5 | - | - | TRBV7-9 | CASSLAEAETQYF | TGTGCCAGCAGCTTAGCGGAAGCGGAGACCCAGTACTTC
TRBJ1-1 | once | - | TRBV27 | CASSLEGNTEAFF | TGTGCCAGCAGTTTAGAGGGCAACACTGAAGCTTTCTTT
TRBJ1-5 | - | TRBD1 | TRBV7-3 | CASSSGQINQPQHF | TGTGCCAGCAGCTCGGGACAGATCAATCAGCCCCAGCATTTT
TRBJ1-4 | - | - | TRBV15 | CATSRDRATTNEKLFF | TGTGCCACCAGCAGAGATCGGGCAACAACTAATGAAAAACTGTTTTTT
TRBJ1-5 | - | - | TRBV18 | CASSGTVNQPQHF | TGTGCCAGCTCTGGGACGGTTAATCAGCCCCAGCATTTT
TRBJ2-1 | - | TRBD2 | TRBV7-2 | CASRPALAGGPGSYNEQFF | TGTGCCAGTCGCCCGGCACTAGCGGGAGGGCCCGGCTCCTACAATGAGCAGTTCTTC
TRBJ2-1 | - | TRBD2 | TRBV5-3 | CARSSGSRLADYNEQFF | TGTGCCAGAAGCTCTGGATCCAGGCTAGCGGATTACAATGAGCAGTTCTTC
TRBJ2-3 | - | - | TRBV5-4 | CASSLVGGSTDTQYF | TGTGCCAGCAGCTTGGTTGGCGGGAGCACAGATACGCAGTATTTT
TRBJ2-1 | - | - | TRBV5-1 | CASSLVALNIYNEQFF | TGCGCCAGCAGCTTGGTTGCCCTGAATATCTACAATGAGCAGTTCTTC
TRBJ2-7 | - | TRBD1 | TRBV7-2 | CASSYRPPGQSAGEQYF | TGTGCCAGCAGCTACAGGCCCCCGGGACAGAGTGCAGGGGAGCAGTACTTC
TRBJ1-2 | - | - | TRBV5-3 | CARSSPTGGYGYTF | TGTGCCAGAAGCTCCCCGACAGGCGGCTATGGCTACACCTTC
TRBJ1-5 | - | - | TRBV28 | CASNGYDGLGQPQHF | TGTGCCAGCAACGGGTACGATGGGTTAGGTCAGCCCCAGCATTTT
TRBJ2-5 | - | TRBD2 | TRBV9 | CASSVESLAGQETQYF | TGTGCCAGCAGCGTAGAGTCACTAGCGGGGCAAGAGACCCAGTACTTC
TRBJ2-7 | - | - | TRBV6-5 | CASSYSDSIYEQYF | TGTGCCAGCAGTTACAGCGACTCAATCTACGAGCAGTACTTC
TRBJ2-7 | - | - | TRBV27 | CASSLAGSSSYEQYF | TGTGCCAGCAGTTTAGCAGGCTCCAGCTCCTACGAGCAGTACTTC
TRBJ2-3 | - | TRBD1 | TRBV2 | CATMRDRTSTDTQYF | TGTGCCACTATGAGGGACAGAACTTCCACAGATACGCAGTATTTT
TRBJ1-1 | - | - | TRBV28 | CASSLFQENTEAFF | TGTGCCAGCAGTCTCTTTCAGGAGAACACTGAAGCTTTCTTT
TRBJ2-7 | - | - | TRBV7-2 | CASSLETAYEQYF | TGTGCCAGCAGCTTAGAGACAGCCTACGAGCAGTACTTC
TRBJ2-7 | - | TRBD1 | TRBV6-6 | CASSNRQGAYEQYF | TGTGCCAGCAGTAACAGGCAGGGGGCTTACGAGCAGTACTTC
TRBJ2-1 | - | - | TRBV28 | CASNNPREQFF | TGTGCCAGCAACAACCCTCGTGAGCAGTTCTTC
TRBJ1-6 | - | - | TRBV6-1 | CASRDRYSPLHF | TGTGCCAGCAGGGACCGTTATTCACCCCTCCACTTT
TRBJ1-6 | few | - | TRBV30 | CAWKREGNSPLHF | TGTGCCTGGAAAAGGGAAGGGAATTCACCCCTCCACTTT
TRBJ2-1 | - | TRBD2 | TRBV30 | CAWGPGLAGDHGEQFF | TGTGCCTGGGGACCGGGACTAGCGGGAGACCACGGTGAGCAGTTCTTC
TRBJ1-3 | - | - | TRBV30 | CAWSGNTIYF | TGTGCCTGGAGTGGAAACACCATATATTTT
TRBJ1-1 | - | TRBD1 | TRBV6-4 | CASSPGTALGNTEAFF | TGTGCCAGCAGTCCCGGGACAGCCCTGGGCAACACTGAAGCTTTCTTT
TRBJ1-3 | few | - | TRBV4-1 | CASSQDLDGRGLSGNTIYF | TGCGCCAGCAGCCAAGATTTAGATGGCAGGGGACTCTCTGGAAACACCATATATTTT
TRBJ2-5 | - | TRBD1 | TRBV29-1 | CSVRQGGETQYF | TGCAGCGTAAGACAGGGGGGGGAGACCCAGTACTTC
TRBJ2-2 | - | TRBD1 | TRBV7-9 | CASSLFRGRSTGELFF | TGTGCCAGCAGCTTATTCAGGGGGCGAAGCACCGGGGAGCTGTTTTTT
TRBJ2-7 | few | - | TRBV11-2 | CASSLIRGDSYEQYF | TGTGCCAGCAGCTTGATTCGCGGAGACTCCTACGAGCAGTACTTC
TRBJ2-1 | - | TRBD2 | TRBV7-3 | CASSLTVAGGQDEQFF | TGTGCCAGCAGCTTAACCGTAGCGGGAGGGCAAGATGAGCAGTTCTTC
TRBJ2-3 | - | - | TRBV5-1 | CASRSMGTDTQYF | TGCGCCAGTCGGAGTATGGGCACAGATACGCAGTATTTT
TRBJ2-7 | - | TRBD2 | TRBV28 | CASRTGGQALYEQYF | TGTGCCAGCAGGACGGGGGGGCAGGCCCTCTACGAGCAGTACTTC
TRBJ2-5 | - | - | TRBV28 | CASSYTAFPQETQYF | TGTGCCAGCAGTTATACGGCGTTTCCCCAAGAGACCCAGTACTTC
TRBJ2-3 | few | - | TRBV7-2 | CASSRGTTDTQYF | TGTGCCAGCAGCCGCGGGACCACAGATACGCAGTATTTT
TRBJ2-3 | - | TRBD1 | TRBV28 | CASSSKDRGRGDTQYF | TGTGCCAGCAGCTCCAAGGACAGGGGAAGAGGAGATACGCAGTATTTT
TRBJ2-7 | - | TRBD2 | TRBV5-1 | CASSLRASGTSYEQYF | TGCGCCAGCAGCTTGAGGGCTAGCGGGACCTCCTACGAGCAGTACTTC
TRBJ2-1 | once | - | TRBV19 | CASSPLLAHEQFF | TGTGCCAGTAGCCCCCTGCTAGCCCATGAGCAGTTCTTC
TRBJ2-1 | - | - | TRBV5-1 | CASSFQPLSGWDNEQFF | TGCGCCAGCAGTTTTCAACCCTTGAGTGGCTGGGACAATGAGCAGTTCTTC
TRBJ2-7 | - | TRBD2 | TRBV7-8 | CASSLDGGRPHEQYF | TGTGCCAGCAGCTTAGATGGCGGGAGGCCCCACGAGCAGTACTTC